This T cell receptor (beta chain) is drawn from a study of graft-versus-host responses after intestinal transplantation. CDR1 SGHTA and CDR2 FQGNSA come from the germline V gene. CDR3 size: 15 residues. Losses at the gene ends were 4 bases for V and 6 bases for J; bases not matched to a gene: 8. Note on this clone: Its antigen is as yet unknown.

Some clones are missing from TCRdb's copy, which holds only in-frame ones; the method was immunoSEQ multiplex PCR. This sample has about 96,000 clones, with about 94% found just once. The sequence derives from a human donor who received an intestinal transplant. The genes are TRBV7-2 and TRBJ1-1; 10 bases agree with TRBD1. The sample in question was unstimulated CD4+ T cells sorted from spleen or lymph node cells, obtained before intestinal transplant. The CDR3 sequence: CASSYRQGAVAEAFF. CDR3 DNA: TGTGCCAGCAGCTACAGACAGGGGGCGGTGGCTGAAGCTTTCTTT.